The source of this TCR beta chain is a study of T cells of healthy individuals. MiXCR, applied by TCRdb to the 5' RACE reads, yields one record per CDR3 protein. The sample includes 45,000 to 60,000 distinct CDR3 sequences, about 15% of them seen just once. CDR3 size: 14 residues. Trimming cost V 4 bases and J 6 bases; bases outside gene matches: 10. Germline V lookup: CDR1 SGHRS, CDR2 YFSETQ. This sequence originates from a human donor in good health. This sequence joins TRBV5-1 and TRBJ2-7; 7 bases line up with TRBD2. CDR3 residues: CASSLDVQRGEQYF. Written as DNA, the CDR3 is TGCGCCAGCAGCCTGGATGTACAGCGGGGCGAGCAGTACTTC.